Below, 17 T cell receptor beta chains from the same sample are listed, as sequenced in a study of blood T cell repertoires in COVID-19. Libraries were prepared by immunoSEQ multiplex PCR; TCRdb keeps only in-frame clonotypes and omits some of them. In the table there are 50,000 or so clones, roughly 89% of which are singletons. Material: peripheral blood. The source is a man aged 70-80 years with active COVID-19.

The J gene is TRBJ1-1, the V gene TRBV7-9; D possibly corresponds to TRBD1 (6 bases). Trimming took off 3 bases at V and 3 bases at J, with 14 bases between the two ends. CDR1 and CDR2 from the germline V gene are SEHNR and FQNEAQ (reference sequence). The CDR3 has 15 residues. The CDR3 spells CASSFSGGADTEAFF. The CDR3 DNA sequence: TGTGCCAGCAGCTTTAGCGGGGGCGCGGACACTGAAGCTTTCTTT. The variable domain in full, completed from reference TRBV7-9 and TRBJ1-1, reads DTGVSQNPRHKITKRGQNVTFRCDPISEHNRLYWYRQTLGQGPEFLTYFQNEAQLEKSRLLSDRFSAERPKGSFSTLEIQRTEQGDSAMYLCASSFSGGADTEAFFGQGTRLTVV.

This clone has just a few counts. V is TRBV19 and J is TRBJ1-5; D is unclear. The V and J ends lost 3 bases and 9 bases respectively, with 9 bases between them. Per the germline V gene, CDR1 is LNHDA and CDR2 is SQIVND (reference sequence). This CDR3 spans 12 amino acids. The CDR3 DNA is TGTGCCAGTAGTATTAAACCCGGGCCCCAGCATTTT. Translated, it gives CASSIKPGPQHF.

This clone was seen once. This chain connects TRBV18 to TRBJ1-1; the D is unclear. This CDR3 has 14 amino acids. CDR1 and CDR2 (germline): KGHSH, LQKENI. Trimming shortened V by 5 bases and J by 5 bases, and 15 bases separated the two germline ends. The CDR3 DNA reads as TGTGCCAGCTCAATCACACCTAAGAGGACTGAAGCTTTCTTT. It specifies CASSITPKRTEAFF. Combining the CDR3 with reference TRBV18 and TRBJ1-1 gives the whole variable domain NAGVMQNPRHLVRRRGQEARLRCSPMKGHSHVYWYRQLPEEGLKFMVYLQKENIIDESGMPKERFSAEFPKEGPSILRIQQVVRGDSAAYFCASSITPKRTEAFFGQGTRLTVV.

The chain has TRBV28 and TRBJ1-1; 10 positions match TRBD1. From germline, CDR1 is MDHEN and CDR2 SYDVKM. V was clipped by 4 bases and J by 4 bases; unmatched bases: 6. This CDR3 contains 15 residues. This chain's CDR3 is CASSSSGTGATEAFF. The CDR3, as DNA: TGTGCCAGCAGTTCCTCCGGGACAGGGGCCACTGAAGCTTTCTTT.

The genes are TRBV7-9 and TRBJ1-5, with D uncertain. V was trimmed by 2 bases and J by 5 bases, leaving 10 bases between them. The V gene's germline CDR1 is SEHNR and CDR2 FQNEAQ (reference sequence). The CDR3 loop spans 14 amino acids. CDR3 region: CASSLMGGDQPQHF. CDR3 bases: TGTGCCAGCAGCTTAATGGGAGGAGATCAGCCCCAGCATTTT.

This chain links TRBV7-2 with TRBJ1-1; 7 positions agree with TRBD1. The CDR3 totals 14 residues. CDR1 is SGHTA, CDR2 FQGNSA, per germline. V lost 6 bases and J lost 1; bases outside the gene matches: 5. The CDR3 reads CASSTTGSNTEAFF. CDR3 DNA: TGTGCCAGCAGTACGACAGGGTCGAACACTGAAGCTTTCTTT.

This sequence joins TRBV5-1 and TRBJ1-3, with D perhaps matching TRBD1 (5 bases). Trimming took 2 bases from V and 0 from J, leaving 6 bases between them. This CDR3 has 14 residues. The germline gives CDR1 SGHRS, CDR2 YFSETQ. CDR3 DNA sequence: TGCGCCAGCAGCTTACAGGTCTCTGGAAACACCATATATTTT. Protein sequence: CASSLQVSGNTIYF.

The CDR3 here is CASSRTGYNSPLHF. In DNA, the CDR3 is TGTGCCAGCAGCAGGACAGGCTATAATTCACCCCTCCACTTT. V usage is TRBV14 and J usage is TRBJ1-6; 7 bases are shared with TRBD1. The CDR3 has 14 amino acids. V dropped 5 bases and J dropped 3; count of bases not matched to a gene: 1. CDR1 and CDR2 from the germline V gene are SGHDN and FVKESK.

This chain connects TRBV9 to TRBJ2-5; tentatively, D is TRBD1 (6 bases). The CDR3 is 15 amino acids. Germline V gives CDR1 SGDLS, CDR2 YYNGEE. V lost 2 bases and J 0 bases, leaving 11 bases between the germline ends. CDR3 nucleotide sequence: TGTGCCAGCAGCGTCACCTGGACAGACCAAGAGACCCAGTACTTC. Encoded protein: CASSVTWTDQETQYF.

The sample holds one count of this clone. This chain uses TRBV5-6 with TRBJ2-5; weak D call: TRBD1 (6 bases). Looked up from germline, CDR1 is SGHDT and CDR2 is YYEEEE. This CDR3 region has 16 residues. V lost 4 bases and J 1 base, leaving 17 bases between the germline ends. The CDR3 is CASSPGQFRGQETQYF. Written as DNA, the CDR3 is TGTGCCAGCAGCCCAGGACAGTTCAGAGGCCAAGAGACCCAGTACTTC.

The CDR3 DNA reads as TGTGCCAGCAGTGACAGGATTCGTGGCTACACCTTC. Translation: CASSDRIRGYTF. The chain links TRBV7-2 to TRBJ1-2, with a tentative D call TRBD1 (6 bases). The V gene lost 6 bases and the J gene lost 7 bases, with 12 bases spanning the gap. Germline V gene lookup returns CDR1 SGHTA and CDR2 FQGNSA. The CDR3 runs to 12 residues.

The J gene is TRBJ1-3, the V gene TRBV7-2; 7 positions agree with TRBD1. Unmatched junction bases numbered 0, after V lost 1 base and J lost 3 bases. CDR3 size: 14 residues. The V gene's germline CDR1 is SGHTA and CDR2 FQGNSA. CDR3 sequence: CASSLGQGGNTIYF. The DNA of the CDR3 is TGTGCCAGCAGCTTAGGACAGGGTGGAAACACCATATATTTT.

The rearrangement links TRBV19 to TRBJ2-1; D is possibly TRBD2 (6 bases). This CDR3 region has 17 residues. Trimming left V 0 bases short and J 6 bases short, with 18 bases between. The germline V gene encodes CDR1 LNHDA and CDR2 SQIVND (reference sequence). CDR3 coding DNA: TGTGCCAGTAGTATAGATAGGAGGGGAAGTTCAGGCAATGAGCAGTTCTTC. Amino acid sequence: CASSIDRRGSSGNEQFF.

The J gene is TRBJ2-1, the V gene TRBV29-1, with a tentative D call TRBD2 (6 bases). Per the germline V gene, CDR1 is SQVTM and CDR2 is ANQGSEA. There are 14 residues in the CDR3. V lost 7 bases and J lost 5, with 18 bases in between. CDR3 DNA sequence: TGCAGCGCCCTGGATCTAGCGACCCACAATGAGCAGTTCTTC. Protein: CSALDLATHNEQFF.

V usage is TRBV7-9 and J usage is TRBJ2-1; unclear D gene. The CDR3 is made up of 16 amino acids. CDR1 and CDR2 (germline): SEHNR, FQNEAQ (reference sequence). Trimming took 5 bases from V and 0 from J, leaving 14 bases between them. The CDR3 DNA sequence: TGTGCCAGCAGCCGATCAAAGATGAGCTCCTACAATGAGCAGTTCTTC. Translation gives CASSRSKMSSYNEQFF.

The V call is TRBV5-1, the J call TRBJ2-7; possible D gene TRBD1, 5 bases. The CDR3 has 15 residues. Germline V gene sequence: CDR1 SGHRS, CDR2 YFSETQ. Deletions cut 4 bases from V and 1 base from J, with 15 bases between. CDR3 coding DNA: TGCGCCAGCAGCCCCATTGGCAGGACATCCTACGAGCAGTACTTC. Amino acid sequence: CASSPIGRTSYEQYF.

The V gene is TRBV6-1, the J gene TRBJ2-3; 9 bases are shared with TRBD1. Germline V CDR1 and CDR2: MNHNS, SASEGT. This CDR3 has 15 amino acids. V lost 3 bases, J lost 3 bases, and 4 bases stayed unmatched. This chain's CDR3 is CASSEGQGSTDTQYF. The CDR3 region has the DNA TGTGCCAGCAGTGAGGGACAGGGCTCAACAGATACGCAGTATTTT.